The source of this T cell receptor (beta chain) is a study of CD8 T cells in ankylosing spondylitis. Study-level results: Certain motif variants had earlier been reported in reactive arthritis synovial fluid and blood.

TCRdb passed the 5' RACE reads through MiXCR, listing each CDR3 protein once. The repertoire holds approximately 340,000 distinct CDR3 sequences, with about 15% as singletons. Regarding this clonotype: The target antigen is unknown.

With V trimmed by 4 bases and J by 6 bases, 4 bases remained unmatched. CDR3 length: 14 amino acids. CDR1 is SGHKS and CDR2 is YYEKEE in the germline V gene (reference sequence). This rearrangement joins TRBV5-5 to TRBJ2-2; 9 bases agree with TRBD1. This clonotype originated in a male donor with ankylosing spondylitis or in good health (not recorded which). Sequenced sample: blood, either unsorted or a sorted T cell fraction (not recorded which). The CDR3 protein is CASSGDRGAGELFF. The CDR3 DNA reads as TGTGCCAGCAGCGGCGACAGGGGGGCCGGGGAGCTGTTTTTT.